These 30 T cell receptor beta chains originate from one sample sequenced in a study of cytomegalovirus exposure and HLA in healthy donors (dated by TCRdb to about 2017). Libraries were constructed by the immunoSEQ multiplex PCR assay. A mixture of 60 forward primers for TCR Vbeta segments and 13 reverse primers for TCR Jbeta segments was used in the multiplex PCR. This immuneACCESS table, as held by TCRdb, lists in-frame sequences with V and J called but not all clones. Of the missing ones, under half trace to an unresolved V gene in checked studies; the others have no known cause. Here the sample has 100,000 to 150,000 clones; more than 8% occur a single time. Of the sample, 5.5% is held by the ten largest clones. The sample consisted of PBMCs. The receptors were sampled from a middle-aged man in good health and CMV-seronegative.

In this sample, this clone turned up a few times. The sample contains more than one DNA sequence encoding this CDR3. This chain uses TRBV7-9 with TRBJ2-3; 7 nucleotides align to TRBD1. This CDR3 comprises 14 residues. CDR1 is SEHNR and CDR2 is FQNEAQ in the germline V gene (reference sequence). Trimming cost V 1 base and J 4 bases; bases outside gene matches: 2. DNA of the CDR3: TGTGCCAGCAGCTTAGGACAGGGTGCAGATACGCAGTATTTT. This encodes CASSLGQGADTQYF.

This clone was seen only a few times. This chain uses TRBV7-9 with TRBJ1-4, with TRBD1 matching over 8 bases. J was trimmed by 4 bases and V by 5 bases; bases with no gene match: 12. The CDR3 loop spans 17 amino acids. CDR1 and CDR2 from the germline V gene are SEHNR and FQNEAQ (reference sequence). CDR3 in DNA: TGTGCCAGCAGCCACACCAGGGGGCATCGTAGTAATGAAAAACTGTTTTTT. It translates to CASSHTRGHRSNEKLFF.

The rearrangement links TRBV5-1 to TRBJ2-2, with D perhaps TRBD1 (6 bases). CDR1 is SGHRS, CDR2 YFSETQ, per germline. The CDR3 has 14 residues. V was shortened by 7 bases and J by 3 bases, with 13 bases between the two germline ends. CDR3 in amino acids: CASYPGDDTGELFF. CDR3 sequence (DNA): TGCGCCAGCTACCCAGGGGATGACACCGGGGAGCTGTTTTTT.

This clone was seen once. The chain is built from TRBV5-4 and TRBJ1-2, with D tentatively TRBD1 (5 bases). Germline CDR1 is SGHNT and CDR2 is YYREEE (reference sequence). This CDR3 spans 14 amino acids. Trimming removed 3 bases at V and 8 bases at J, with 17 bases between. CDR3 sequence reads: CASSWMGGSRGYTF. CDR3 DNA sequence: TGTGCCAGCAGCTGGATGGGGGGATCTCGGGGCTACACCTTC.

This clone has a handful of counts. V is TRBV7-2 and J is TRBJ2-7; D remains ambiguous. The germline V and J ends were trimmed by 5 bases and 3 bases, with 17 bases remaining between them. CDR3 length equals 15 residues. Germline CDR1 and CDR2: SGHTA and FQGNSA. CDR3 coding DNA: TGTGCCAGCAGCCTCGGCCGTAACAGTTTCTACGAGCAGTACTTC. Its protein product is CASSLGRNSFYEQYF.

This clone was counted between two and nine times. The rearrangement joins TRBV6-1 to TRBJ2-3; a weak D match, TRBD1 (5 bases). The germline V gene encodes CDR1 MNHNS and CDR2 SASEGT. The CDR3 is 18 amino acids. Trimming shortened V by 1 base and J by 1 base, and 18 bases separated the two germline ends. The CDR3 loop is CASSEVVRGRYGTDTQYF. The CDR3 nucleotides read TGTGCCAGCAGTGAAGTGGTAAGGGGTAGGTATGGCACAGATACGCAGTATTTT.

This clone was counted a few times. The V call is TRBV28, the J call TRBJ2-2, with 11 positions matching TRBD1. Germline CDR1 MDHEN, CDR2 SYDVKM. This CDR3 comprises 13 residues. With V trimmed by 8 bases and J by 6 bases, 2 bases remained unmatched. This chain's CDR3 is CASGQGAPGELFF. CDR3 in DNA: TGTGCCAGCGGACAGGGGGCACCCGGGGAGCTGTTTTTT.

CDR3 loop: CASSLVATGDYNSPLHF. The CDR3 DNA sequence: TGTGCCAGCAGCTTAGTAGCGACAGGGGACTATAATTCACCCCTCCACTTT. J is TRBJ1-6 and V is TRBV11-2, with 8 bases that match TRBD1. This CDR3 contains 17 residues. V shed 1 base and J 3 bases; nucleotides not matched to a gene: 5. Per germline, CDR1 SGHAT and CDR2 FQNNGV. Full variable domain (missing parts from reference TRBV11-2 and TRBJ1-6): EAGVAQSPRYKIIEKRQSVAFWCNPISGHATLYWYQQILGQGPKLLIQFQNNGVVDDSQLPKDRFSAERLKGVDSTLKIQPAKLEDSAVYLCASSLVATGDYNSPLHFGNGTRLTVT.

This clone was found a few times. This chain uses TRBV12-5 with TRBJ2-2, with 8 bases lining up with TRBD2. The V gene's germline CDR1 is LGHNT and CDR2 FRNRAP. J gave up 7 bases and V 2 bases, and 12 bases lay outside the gene matches. This CDR3 has 17 residues. CDR3 loop: CASGLPSNSGGGGELFF. DNA of the CDR3: TGTGCTAGTGGTTTGCCGTCCAACTCCGGGGGGGGCGGGGAGCTGTTTTTT.

This chain links TRBV28 with TRBJ2-7, with D perhaps matching TRBD2 (6 bases). CDR1 is MDHEN, CDR2 SYDVKM, per germline. The CDR3 is 14 amino acids. V dropped 3 bases and J dropped 2 bases, with 11 bases sitting between them. The DNA for the CDR3 is TGTGCCAGCAGTTTTGAGGCGGGACCCTACGAGCAGTACTTC. It translates to CASSFEAGPYEQYF.

V and J are TRBV5-1 and TRBJ2-1; TRBD2 aligns across 8 bases. This CDR3 region has 15 residues. Looked up from germline, CDR1 is SGHRS and CDR2 is YFSETQ. V trimming: 2 bases; J trimming: 7 bases; junction bases outside the gene matches: 8. CDR3 coding DNA: TGCGCCAGCAGCTTTTCGGGGGGGCCTAGGAATGAGCAGTTCTTC. Amino acids: CASSFSGGPRNEQFF.

V and J are TRBV21-1 and TRBJ2-3; TRBD2, as called in the table, went unchecked against the DNA. TRBV21-1 is a recognized pseudogene. This CDR3 is 15 amino acids long. CDR3 in amino acids: CASSKLAGATDTQYF. The CDR3 region has the DNA TGTGCCAGCAGCAAATTAGCGGGGGCAACAGATACGCAGTATTTT.

This clone came up a few times. The chain couples TRBV2 to TRBJ2-7; 11 bases agree with TRBD2. Losses at the gene ends were 3 bases for V and 4 bases for J; bases not matched to a gene: 2. CDR1 and CDR2 from the germline V gene are SNHLY and FYNNEI. The CDR3 has 14 amino acids. The DNA of the CDR3 is TGTGCCAGCAGTGATGGGACTAGCGGTTACGAGCAGTACTTC. Encoded protein: CASSDGTSGYEQYF.

This rearrangement joins TRBV5-6 to TRBJ2-7; 11 nucleotides align to TRBD1. The CDR3 is made up of 15 amino acids. J was trimmed by 6 bases and V by 4 bases; bases with no gene match: 9. Germline V gene data show CDR1 as SGHDT and CDR2 as YYEEEE. CDR3 nucleotides: TGTGCCAGCAGCGATACAGGACAGGGGGCTAGCGAGCAGTACTTC. Its translation is CASSDTGQGASEQYF.

The chain links TRBV15 to TRBJ2-1; 9 nucleotides line up with TRBD1. The CDR3 consists of 14 residues. Trimming removed 8 bases from V and 4 bases from J; junction bases left unmatched: 6. Germline loops: CDR1 LNHNV, CDR2 YYDKDF (reference sequence). CDR3 sequence reads: CATGRDRVYNEQFF. For the CDR3, the DNA is TGTGCCACCGGCCGGGACAGGGTATACAATGAGCAGTTCTTC.

This clone was found a few times. The chain couples TRBV7-9 to TRBJ1-2; maybe TRBD1 (5 bases). This CDR3 contains 14 residues. Trimming cost V 4 bases and J 5 bases, with 14 bases left between them. Germline V gene sequence: CDR1 SEHNR, CDR2 FQNEAQ (reference sequence). In DNA, the CDR3 is TGTGCCAGCAGCTCAGCGCTAAGACAGTATGGCTACACCTTC. Amino acids: CASSSALRQYGYTF.

The chain links TRBV27 to TRBJ2-3; 8 nucleotides align to TRBD2. This CDR3 spans 19 amino acids. Germline loops: CDR1 MNHEY, CDR2 SMNVEV (reference sequence). J was trimmed by 1 base and V by 3 bases; bases with no gene match: 15. The CDR3 DNA sequence: TGTGCCAGCAGTTTCGGGTTCCCGGGGGGGATACCTGGCACAGATACGCAGTATTTT. It codes for CASSFGFPGGIPGTDTQYF.

V and J are TRBV7-6 and TRBJ2-5; the D gene is possibly TRBD2 (5 bases). Germline CDR1 SGHVS, CDR2 FNYEAQ. V lost 2 bases, J lost 5 bases, and 9 bases lay in between. This CDR3 region has 13 residues. The CDR3 nucleotides read TGTGCCAGCAGCTTAAGGGAGCGTGAGACCCAGTACTTC. Amino acids: CASSLRERETQYF. Using reference TRBV7-6 and TRBJ2-5 for the parts outside the CDR3, the full variable domain is GAGVSQSPRYKVTKRGQDVALRCDPISGHVSLYWYRQALGQGPEFLTYFNYEAQQDKSGLPNDRFSAERPEGSISTLTIQRTEQRDSAMYRCASSLRERETQYFGPGTRLLVL.

This chain joins TRBV6-1 and TRBJ1-2; a weak D match, TRBD1 (5 bases). The germline V gene has CDR1 MNHNS and CDR2 SASEGT. V lost 7 bases to trimming and J lost 11 bases, with 20 bases between them. The CDR3 has 13 amino acids. The CDR3 sequence is CASTPAGLSVYTF. The CDR3 bases are TGTGCCAGCACCCCAGCAGGGCTGTCCGTTTACACCTTC.

This clone has more than one count but fewer than ten. The rearrangement joins TRBV5-1 to TRBJ1-2; 7 bases map to TRBD1. CDR3 length equals 14 residues. With V trimmed by 4 bases and J by 2 bases, 5 bases remained unmatched. Germline V gives CDR1 SGHRS, CDR2 YFSETQ. CDR3 sequence reads: CASSPQTGNYGYTF. The CDR3 bases are TGCGCCAGCAGCCCACAGACAGGGAACTATGGCTACACCTTC. Full variable domain (remainder filled in from reference TRBV5-1 and TRBJ1-2): KAGVTQTPRYLIKTRGQQVTLSCSPISGHRSVSWYQQTPGQGLQFLFEYFSETQRNKGNFPGRFSGRQFSNSRSEMNVSTLELGDSALYLCASSPQTGNYGYTFGSGTRLTVV.

This clone has just a few counts. The chain joins TRBV5-1 to TRBJ2-1; 7 bases line up with TRBD1. The CDR3 runs to 15 residues. Germline CDR1 is SGHRS and CDR2 is YFSETQ. The V segment lost 0 bases and the J segment 2 bases; nucleotides outside the gene matches: 2. This CDR3 reads CASSLGGQAYNEQFF. In DNA, the CDR3 is TGCGCCAGCAGCTTGGGTGGACAGGCCTACAATGAGCAGTTCTTC.

The J gene is TRBJ2-1, the V gene TRBV9; TRBD2 agrees at 8 bases. There are 16 residues in the CDR3. The V gene end was trimmed by 4 bases and the J gene end by 7 bases; junction bases not matched to a gene: 13. Germline CDR1 SGDLS, CDR2 YYNGEE. CDR3 DNA sequence: TGTGCCAGCAGCCAAAGCGGGGGCCGGGAAAAAAATGAGCAGTTCTTC. Residues: CASSQSGGREKNEQFF.

J is TRBJ1-4 and V is TRBV7-9; D gene unclear. V shed 1 base and J shed 8 bases, with 8 bases lying between them. The CDR3 loop spans 13 amino acids. The germline V gene encodes CDR1 SEHNR and CDR2 FQNEAQ (reference sequence). The CDR3 coding sequence is TGTGCCAGCAGCTTAGATGAGAAGGAAAAACTGTTTTTT. Its protein is CASSLDEKEKLFF. Complete variable domain (other parts from reference TRBV7-9 and TRBJ1-4): DTGVSQNPRHKITKRGQNVTFRCDPISEHNRLYWYRQTLGQGPEFLTYFQNEAQLEKSRLLSDRFSAERPKGSFSTLEIQRTEQGDSAMYLCASSLDEKEKLFFGSGTQLSVL.

This clone was found a few times. The chain recombines TRBV19 with TRBJ1-4, with a possible D match to TRBD1 (5 bases). Trimming cost V 3 bases and J 3 bases, with 8 bases left between them. The CDR3 length is 14 residues. Germline V gene lookup returns CDR1 LNHDA and CDR2 SQIVND (reference sequence). As DNA, the CDR3 is TGTGCCAGTAGTATCCAGGGTCCTAATGAAAAACTGTTTTTT. This encodes CASSIQGPNEKLFF. The complete variable domain, with remaining parts taken from reference TRBV19 and TRBJ1-4, reads DGGITQSPKYLFRKEGQNVTLSCEQNLNHDAMYWYRQDPGQGLRLIYYSQIVNDFQKGDIAEGYSVSREKKESFPLTVTSAQKNPTAFYLCASSIQGPNEKLFFGSGTQLSVL.

There are a few counts of this clone. V and J are TRBV30 and TRBJ2-5; no clear D gene. Germline values: CDR1 GTSNPN, CDR2 SVGIG (reference sequence). The germline V and J ends were trimmed by 0 bases and 5 bases, with 7 bases remaining between them. This CDR3 is built from 12 residues. The CDR3 here is CAWSVSRETQYF. The CDR3, as DNA: TGTGCCTGGAGTGTTTCTCGGGAGACCCAGTACTTC.

This clone appeared a few times. The J gene is TRBJ1-1, the V gene TRBV19, with 7 nucleotides matching TRBD1. The CDR3 is 14 amino acids. Germline CDR1 LNHDA, CDR2 SQIVND (reference sequence). V dropped 3 bases and J dropped 2; count of bases not matched to a gene: 3. For the CDR3, the DNA is TGTGCCAGTAGTATCCAGGGGGGAAACACTGAAGCTTTCTTT. Protein product: CASSIQGGNTEAFF.

This clone was counted only a few times. The chain employs TRBV5-1 and TRBJ1-6; no reliable D call. The V and J ends lost 2 bases and 10 bases respectively, with 16 bases between them. This CDR3 comprises 15 residues. CDR1 and CDR2 (germline): SGHRS, YFSETQ. This CDR3 reads CASSFNGLGGSPLHF. CDR3 coding DNA: TGCGCCAGCAGCTTCAACGGACTCGGTGGGTCACCCCTCCACTTT.

CDR3 bases: TGTGCCAGCAGTTACAACGGACTAGCGGCATACGAGCAGTACTTC. This codes for CASSYNGLAAYEQYF. The chain has TRBV6-5 and TRBJ2-7; TRBD2 agrees at 10 bases. This CDR3 contains 15 residues. Germline V gene sequence: CDR1 MNHEY, CDR2 SVGAGI. The junction had 5 bases not matched to a gene; V was cut back by 2 bases and J by 4 bases.

This sequence joins TRBV19 and TRBJ1-5; a weak D match, TRBD1 (5 bases). CDR3 length: 14 amino acids. The germline V gene encodes CDR1 LNHDA and CDR2 SQIVND (reference sequence). The V and J ends lost 3 bases and 2 bases respectively, with 8 bases between them. This chain's CDR3 is CASSIIQGNQPQHF. In DNA form, the CDR3 reads TGTGCCAGTAGTATTATACAGGGCAATCAGCCCCAGCATTTT.

In this sample, this clone turned up a few times. The genes are TRBV6-1 and TRBJ1-4; the match to TRBD1 covers 8 bases. Losses at the gene ends were 5 bases for V and 7 bases for J; bases not matched to a gene: 9. Germline loops: CDR1 MNHNS, CDR2 SASEGT. The CDR3 loop spans 15 amino acids. The CDR3 region is CASSPTLQGGEKLFF. CDR3 bases: TGTGCCAGCAGTCCCACTCTACAGGGGGGTGAAAAACTGTTTTTT.